The 24 T cell receptor beta chains in this list originate from one sample, sequenced in a study of siplizumab effects on memory and regulatory T cells. Sequencing was performed with immunoSEQ multiplex PCR; in TCRdb, only in-frame clones are kept and a portion is missing. The sample records about 110,000 clones, under 95% being singletons. Sequenced material: CD4+ T cells sorted from blood. The receptors derive from a human donor in good health.

The chain uses TRBV11-2 and TRBJ2-7, with 7 bases lining up with TRBD2. This CDR3 comprises 14 residues. The V gene end was trimmed by 5 bases and the J gene end by 2 bases; junction bases not matched to a gene: 6. The germline V gene has CDR1 SGHAT and CDR2 FQNNGV. CDR3 loop: CASSVSGRAYEQYF. CDR3 sequence (DNA): TGTGCCAGCAGCGTTAGCGGGCGCGCCTACGAGCAGTACTTC.

Regarding this clone: Compared with germline, one end of the junction differs, possibly owing to a read error. This chain links TRBV6-5 with TRBJ2-1, with D possibly being TRBD1 (6 bases). The germline V gene encodes CDR1 MNHEY and CDR2 SVGAGI. The CDR3 sequence is 14 residues long. CDR3 protein: CAITPGERLNGQFF. The CDR3 DNA sequence: TGTGCCATAACTCCAGGGGAGCGGTTGAATGGGCAGTTCTTC.

This chain's CDR3 is CATAAANSNTGELFF. The CDR3 coding sequence is TGTGCCACCGCCGCGGCAAACTCGAACACCGGGGAGCTGTTTTTT. V usage is TRBV2 and J usage is TRBJ2-2; no definite D call. The CDR3 length is 15 residues. In germline, CDR1 is SNHLY, CDR2 FYNNEI. With 10 bases removed from V and 0 bases from J, the gap between germline ends came to 15 bases.

V usage is TRBV12-5 and J usage is TRBJ1-2, with D uncertain. The germline V gene encodes CDR1 LGHNT and CDR2 FRNRAP. CDR3 length: 14 amino acids. V shed 2 bases and J shed 4 bases, with 11 bases lying between them. CDR3 protein: CASGLSSNFYGYTF. The CDR3 DNA reads TGTGCTAGTGGTTTGTCCTCGAACTTCTATGGCTACACCTTC.

The V call is TRBV6-1, the J call TRBJ1-2; D gene ambiguous. Per the germline V gene, CDR1 is MNHNS and CDR2 is SASEGT. V was clipped by 1 base and J by 7 bases, with 10 bases between them. CDR3 length: 13 residues. The CDR3 reads CASSEVGVFGYTF. CDR3 coding DNA: TGTGCCAGCAGTGAAGTTGGGGTTTTTGGCTACACCTTC.

The chain has TRBV18 and TRBJ1-1; possible D gene TRBD1, 6 bases. Germline V gene data show CDR1 as KGHSH and CDR2 as LQKENI. CDR3 length: 16 residues. The V gene lost 3 bases and the J gene lost 0 bases, with 14 bases spanning the gap. The CDR3: CASSPINRAMNTEAFF. CDR3 nucleotide sequence: TGTGCCAGCTCACCGATCAACAGGGCTATGAACACTGAAGCTTTCTTT.

The CDR3 reads CASGGSPAFSGGVYNEQFF. CDR3 nucleotide sequence: TGTGCCAGCGGGGGGTCCCCCGCCTTTAGCGGGGGGGTCTACAATGAGCAGTTCTTC. The chain has TRBV2 and TRBJ2-1; 11 positions match TRBD2. Germline CDR1 SNHLY, CDR2 FYNNEI. The CDR3 length is 19 residues. The V and J ends lost 8 bases and 3 bases, in that order; junction bases with no gene match: 18.

The rearrangement joins TRBV30 to TRBJ1-4; maybe TRBD1 (5 bases). Germline V gene lookup returns CDR1 GTSNPN and CDR2 SVGIG (reference sequence). V shed 4 bases and J shed 10 bases, with 16 bases lying between them. The CDR3 totals 13 residues. CDR3 residues: CAWNKQVEGKLFF. CDR3 coding DNA: TGTGCCTGGAACAAACAGGTGGAGGGAAAACTGTTTTTT.

The chain's CDR3 is CAWNMRGMNTEAFF. CDR3 DNA sequence: TGTGCCTGGAATATGAGGGGCATGAACACTGAAGCTTTCTTT. The rearrangement joins TRBV30 to TRBJ1-1; a weak D match, TRBD1 (5 bases). Germline loops: CDR1 GTSNPN, CDR2 SVGIG (reference sequence). The CDR3 has 14 residues. Trimming took 4 bases from V and 0 from J, leaving 12 bases between them.

The rearrangement joins TRBV19 to TRBJ1-1; maybe TRBD1 (6 bases). Trimming stripped 5 bases from V and 4 bases from J, with 11 bases between. CDR1 LNHDA and CDR2 SQIVND come from the germline V gene (reference sequence). This CDR3 spans 13 amino acids. The CDR3 protein is CASSSDRGTEAFF. For the CDR3, the DNA is TGTGCCAGTAGTTCGGACAGAGGCACTGAAGCTTTCTTT.

The chain combines TRBV5-1 with TRBJ2-5; D unclear. The V end lost 2 bases, the J end lost 5 bases, and 13 bases lay between the germline ends. The CDR3 loop spans 14 amino acids. Per the germline V gene, CDR1 is SGHRS and CDR2 is YFSETQ. CDR3 sequence: CASSLTKNEETQYF. CDR3 DNA sequence: TGCGCCAGCAGCTTAACAAAGAACGAGGAGACCCAGTACTTC.

This sequence joins TRBV5-4 and TRBJ2-5; no definite D call. There are 13 residues in the CDR3. CDR1 SGHNT and CDR2 YYREEE come from the germline V gene (reference sequence). V dropped 2 bases and J dropped 3 bases, with 8 bases sitting between them. CDR3 DNA sequence: TGTGCCAGCAGCTTAAACACGAAAGAGACCCAGTACTTC. Translation: CASSLNTKETQYF.

The chain is built from TRBV6-6 and TRBJ1-2; the match to TRBD1 covers 7 bases. V shed 0 bases, J shed 7 bases, and the junction held 5 bases outside the gene matches. CDR1 is MNHNY, CDR2 SVGAGI, per germline (reference sequence). The CDR3 spans 14 residues. CDR3 region: CASSYSGAGGGYTF. CDR3 DNA sequence: TGTGCCAGCAGTTACTCCGGGGCAGGGGGTGGCTACACCTTC.

In DNA, the CDR3 is TGTGCCAGCACTAAGACAGGGGTGACTGAAGCTTTCTTT. Translating gives CASTKTGVTEAFF. V gene TRBV25-1 combines with J gene TRBJ1-1, with 8 bases identical to TRBD1. CDR1 MGHDK and CDR2 SYGVNS come from the germline V gene. The CDR3 covers 13 residues. The V gene end was trimmed by 7 bases and the J gene end by 5 bases; junction bases not matched to a gene: 6. The full variable domain, in which reference TRBV25-1 and TRBJ1-1 provide the parts outside the CDR3, is EADIYQTPRYLVIGTGKKITLECSQTMGHDKMYWYQQDPGMELHLIHYSYGVNSTEKGDLSSESTVSRIRTEHFPLTLESARPSHTSQYLCASTKTGVTEAFFGQGTRLTVV.

The chain joins TRBV7-3 to TRBJ2-2; 8 positions agree with TRBD1. Germline CDR1 SGHTA, CDR2 FQGTGA. The ends lost 5 bases at V and 5 bases at J; junction bases unmatched: 13. The CDR3 covers 17 residues. In DNA form, the CDR3 reads TGTGCCAGCAGCCCTAAGGGTGGGCAGGGGGCAACCGGGGAGCTGTTTTTT. It encodes CASSPKGGQGATGELFF. The whole variable domain, filled in from reference TRBV7-3 and TRBJ2-2, reads GAGVSQTPSNKVTEKGKYVELRCDPISGHTALYWYRQSLGQGPEFLIYFQGTGAADDSGLPNDRFFAVRPEGSVSTLKIQRTERGDSAVYLCASSPKGGQGATGELFFGEGSRLTVL.

The chain has TRBV7-8 and TRBJ2-1; 10 bases fit TRBD2. Germline loops: CDR1 SGHVS, CDR2 FQNEAQ. This CDR3 has 12 amino acids. The junction had 4 bases not matched to a gene; V was cut back by 1 base and J by 16 bases. CDR3 protein: CASSLVASGRFF. The CDR3 DNA sequence: TGTGCCAGCAGCTTAGTGGCTAGCGGGAGATTCTTC. The full variable domain, its missing parts supplied by reference TRBV7-8 and TRBJ2-1, is GAGVSQSPRYKVAKRGQDVALRCDPISGHVSLFWYQQALGQGPEFLTYFQNEAQLDKSGLPSDRFFAERPEGSVSTLKIQRTQQEDSAVYLCASSLVASGRFFGPGTRLTVL.

This clone is a singleton in its sample. V gene TRBV27 combines with J gene TRBJ1-6; D unresolved. This CDR3 region has 17 residues. V was clipped by 4 bases and J by 0 bases, with 13 bases between them. The V gene's germline CDR1 is MNHEY and CDR2 SMNVEV (reference sequence). In nucleotides, the CDR3 is TGTGCCAGCAGTTCCCTCGGGGAGAGCTCCTATAATTCACCCCTCCACTTT. It yields the protein CASSSLGESSYNSPLHF.

V gene TRBV12-5 combines with J gene TRBJ2-7; D is undetermined. The CDR3 loop spans 14 amino acids. Trimming took 2 bases from V and 6 from J, leaving 14 bases between them. Germline V CDR1 and CDR2: LGHNT, FRNRAP. CDR3 protein: CASGLSNRKVEQYF. The CDR3 region has the DNA TGTGCTAGTGGTTTGTCAAACCGGAAAGTCGAGCAGTACTTC.

The chain recombines TRBV30 with TRBJ1-1; D possibly corresponds to TRBD1 (5 bases). Trimming took 0 bases from V and 0 from J, leaving 11 bases between them. The CDR3 totals 15 residues. Germline V lookup: CDR1 GTSNPN, CDR2 SVGIG (reference sequence). The CDR3 here is CAWSVTGHLNTEAFF. In DNA form, the CDR3 reads TGTGCCTGGAGTGTAACAGGACACTTGAACACTGAAGCTTTCTTT.

The chain combines TRBV11-3 with TRBJ2-2, with D possibly matching TRBD1 (6 bases). CDR3 length: 15 amino acids. V was pared by 5 bases and J by 3 bases, with 13 bases between. Germline values: CDR1 SGHNT, CDR2 YENEEA. CDR3 coding DNA: TGTGCCAGCAGCAAGACAGGAGAGGACACCGGGGAGCTGTTTTTT. Translating gives CASSKTGEDTGELFF.

The V and J genes are TRBV21-1 and TRBJ2-7; the table assigns TRBD1, which was not confirmed against the DNA. TRBV21-1 is shown as a pseudogene. The CDR3 loop spans 13 amino acids. In nucleotides, the CDR3 is TGTGCCAGCAGCCGGACAGGGGGTGTCGAGCAGTACTTC. Its translation: CASSRTGGVEQYF.

The V gene is TRBV27, the J gene TRBJ2-4; 8 bases are a match to TRBD1. J gave up 9 bases and V 4 bases, and 11 bases lay outside the gene matches. This CDR3 is 15 amino acids long. The germline V gene has CDR1 MNHEY and CDR2 SMNVEV (reference sequence). CDR3 protein: CASSSFDRGVGIQYF. The CDR3 DNA follows: TGTGCCAGCAGTTCATTTGACAGGGGAGTGGGCATTCAGTACTTC.

The rearrangement uses TRBV9 and TRBJ2-7; D perhaps matches TRBD2 (6 bases). The V gene lost 2 bases and the J gene lost 2 bases, with 14 bases spanning the gap. The V gene's germline CDR1 is SGDLS and CDR2 YYNGEE. CDR3 size: 15 residues. CDR3 in DNA: TGTGCCAGCAGCGTGCTAGCCGGGGGAACCTACGAGCAGTACTTC. This translates into CASSVLAGGTYEQYF.

This chain joins TRBV9 and TRBJ2-1; 8 nucleotides line up with TRBD1. Germline V gene sequence: CDR1 SGDLS, CDR2 YYNGEE. CDR3 length: 15 amino acids. With V trimmed by 0 bases and J by 7 bases, 6 bases remained unmatched. Here the CDR3 DNA reads TGTGCCAGCAGCGTAGTGGGACAGGCTTTTAATGAGCAGTTCTTC. It is translated as CASSVVGQAFNEQFF.